A single sample is the source of the 11 T cell receptor beta chains below, sequenced in a study of blood T cell repertoires in COVID-19. Profiling relied on immunoSEQ multiplex PCR, and the TCRdb table lists in-frame clones only, not all of them. The sample has roughly 130,000 clones, over 65% seen once. The sample was peripheral blood. Receptor source: a woman between 70 and 85 years old with acute or convalescent COVID-19.

The gene calls are TRBV6-6 and TRBJ2-7, with TRBD1 as a possible D gene (7 bases). Germline values: CDR1 MNHNY, CDR2 SVGAGI (reference sequence). V lost 4 bases, J lost 0 bases, and 16 bases lay in between. The CDR3 has 16 amino acids. CDR3 sequence (DNA): TGTGCCAGCAGTTTAGGTGGCAGGGGGGCCTCCTACGAGCAGTACTTC. Its protein is CASSLGGRGASYEQYF.

The chain combines TRBV5-6 with TRBJ2-7; D ambiguous. This CDR3 region has 15 residues. V lost 3 bases and J 0 bases, leaving 13 bases between the germline ends. The germline CDR1 and CDR2 sequences are SGHDT and YYEEEE. CDR3: CASSSTAISSYEQYV. CDR3 in DNA: TGTGCCAGCAGCTCCACAGCTATTAGCTCCTACGAGCAGTACGTC.

V usage is TRBV7-8 and J usage is TRBJ1-5; possible D gene TRBD1, 5 bases. The V end was cut by 5 bases, the J end by 11 bases, with 22 bases between. The CDR3 spans 15 residues. CDR1 SGHVS and CDR2 FQNEAQ come from the germline V gene. The CDR3 region is CASSPFGHPNQAQHF. CDR3 DNA: TGTGCCAGCAGCCCGTTTGGACATCCCAATCAAGCCCAGCATTTT.

The chain employs TRBV12-5 and TRBJ2-7; no definite D call. The CDR3 spans 16 residues. Germline loops: CDR1 LGHNT, CDR2 FRNRAP. V shed 0 bases and J shed 3 bases, with 15 bases lying between them. CDR3 loop: CASGLVLRHVVYEQYV. DNA of the CDR3: TGTGCTAGTGGTTTGGTACTTCGACATGTAGTCTACGAGCAGTACGTC.

V usage is TRBV9 and J usage is TRBJ2-2; 7 bases match TRBD1. V shed 4 bases and J 2 bases; nucleotides not matched to a gene: 8. The CDR3 runs 16 residues. Germline V gene lookup returns CDR1 SGDLS and CDR2 YYNGEE. The CDR3 loop is CASSYTGQANTGELFF. The CDR3 coding sequence is TGTGCCAGCAGCTATACCGGACAGGCTAACACCGGGGAGCTGTTTTTT.

J is TRBJ2-3 and V is TRBV11-3, with TRBD1 identical over 9 bases. This CDR3 is built from 17 residues. CDR1 is SGHNT and CDR2 is YENEEA in the germline V gene. V shed 1 base and J 4 bases; nucleotides not matched to a gene: 9. The CDR3 coding sequence is TGTGCCAGCAGCTTAGGGGTGTGGGACAGGGACCCAGATACGCAGTATTTT. Translating it yields CASSLGVWDRDPDTQYF.

The chain has TRBV7-6 and TRBJ2-3; TRBD2 might be the D (6 bases). The germline gives CDR1 SGHVS, CDR2 FNYEAQ. This CDR3 is built from 16 residues. V lost 11 bases to trimming and J lost 8 bases, with 29 bases between them. CDR3 sequence (DNA): TGTGCCTCAAGCTTAGGCCCTCGGGGGACGCAGGGTACGCAGTATTTT. This sequence encodes CASSLGPRGTQGTQYF.

Here the CDR3 reads CASSHQGEGEKLFF. In DNA form, the CDR3 reads TGCGCCAGCAGCCACCAAGGCGAGGGCGAAAAACTGTTTTTT. The chain employs TRBV4-3 and TRBJ1-4; the D is unclear. The CDR3 runs to 14 residues. The germline V gene encodes CDR1 LGHNA and CDR2 YSLEER. V lost 3 bases to trimming and J lost 8 bases, with 13 bases between them.

This clone showed up just a few times. The chain carries TRBV6-2 or TRBV6-3 and TRBJ2-7; 8 positions match TRBD2. There are 16 residues in the CDR3. The junction had 4 bases not matched to a gene; V was cut back by 0 bases and J by 0 bases. Germline V gives CDR1 MNHEY, CDR2 SVGEGT. CDR3 residues: CASSYSIAGNSYEQYV. The CDR3 DNA is TGTGCCAGCAGTTACTCGATAGCGGGGAACTCCTACGAGCAGTACGTC.

In nucleotides, the CDR3 is TGTGCCAGCAGCGCCGACTCCCTTTCACCCCTCCACTTT. Protein sequence: CASSADSLSPLHF. The J gene is TRBJ1-6, the V gene TRBV9; D is undetermined. This CDR3 has 13 amino acids. Germline CDR1 reads SGDLS; CDR2 reads YYNGEE. Trimming took 3 bases from V and 9 from J, leaving 10 bases between them.

The CDR3 DNA is TGTGCCTCGGGGCAGGGGCATCGAGAGACCCAGTACTTC. Its translation: CASGQGHRETQYF. The gene calls are TRBV19 and TRBJ2-5; D is perhaps TRBD1 (6 bases). Deletions cut 11 bases from V and 4 bases from J, with 17 bases between. The CDR3 consists of 13 residues. CDR1 and CDR2 from the germline V gene are LNHDA and SQIVND (reference sequence).